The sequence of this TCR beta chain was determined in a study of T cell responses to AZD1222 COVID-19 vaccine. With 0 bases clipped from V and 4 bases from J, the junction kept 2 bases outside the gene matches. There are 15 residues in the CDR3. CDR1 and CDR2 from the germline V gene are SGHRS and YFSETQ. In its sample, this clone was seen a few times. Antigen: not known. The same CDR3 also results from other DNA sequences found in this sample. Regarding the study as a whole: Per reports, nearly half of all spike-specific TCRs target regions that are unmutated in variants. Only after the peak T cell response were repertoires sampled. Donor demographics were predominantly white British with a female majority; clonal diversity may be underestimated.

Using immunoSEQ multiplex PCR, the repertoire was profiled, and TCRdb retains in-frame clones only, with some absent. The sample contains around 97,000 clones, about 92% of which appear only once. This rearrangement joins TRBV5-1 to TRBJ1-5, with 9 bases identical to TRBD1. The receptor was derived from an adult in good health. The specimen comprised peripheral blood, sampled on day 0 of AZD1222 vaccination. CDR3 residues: CASSLDGQGNQPQHF. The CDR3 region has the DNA TGCGCCAGCAGCTTGGATGGACAGGGGAATCAGCCCCAGCATTTT.